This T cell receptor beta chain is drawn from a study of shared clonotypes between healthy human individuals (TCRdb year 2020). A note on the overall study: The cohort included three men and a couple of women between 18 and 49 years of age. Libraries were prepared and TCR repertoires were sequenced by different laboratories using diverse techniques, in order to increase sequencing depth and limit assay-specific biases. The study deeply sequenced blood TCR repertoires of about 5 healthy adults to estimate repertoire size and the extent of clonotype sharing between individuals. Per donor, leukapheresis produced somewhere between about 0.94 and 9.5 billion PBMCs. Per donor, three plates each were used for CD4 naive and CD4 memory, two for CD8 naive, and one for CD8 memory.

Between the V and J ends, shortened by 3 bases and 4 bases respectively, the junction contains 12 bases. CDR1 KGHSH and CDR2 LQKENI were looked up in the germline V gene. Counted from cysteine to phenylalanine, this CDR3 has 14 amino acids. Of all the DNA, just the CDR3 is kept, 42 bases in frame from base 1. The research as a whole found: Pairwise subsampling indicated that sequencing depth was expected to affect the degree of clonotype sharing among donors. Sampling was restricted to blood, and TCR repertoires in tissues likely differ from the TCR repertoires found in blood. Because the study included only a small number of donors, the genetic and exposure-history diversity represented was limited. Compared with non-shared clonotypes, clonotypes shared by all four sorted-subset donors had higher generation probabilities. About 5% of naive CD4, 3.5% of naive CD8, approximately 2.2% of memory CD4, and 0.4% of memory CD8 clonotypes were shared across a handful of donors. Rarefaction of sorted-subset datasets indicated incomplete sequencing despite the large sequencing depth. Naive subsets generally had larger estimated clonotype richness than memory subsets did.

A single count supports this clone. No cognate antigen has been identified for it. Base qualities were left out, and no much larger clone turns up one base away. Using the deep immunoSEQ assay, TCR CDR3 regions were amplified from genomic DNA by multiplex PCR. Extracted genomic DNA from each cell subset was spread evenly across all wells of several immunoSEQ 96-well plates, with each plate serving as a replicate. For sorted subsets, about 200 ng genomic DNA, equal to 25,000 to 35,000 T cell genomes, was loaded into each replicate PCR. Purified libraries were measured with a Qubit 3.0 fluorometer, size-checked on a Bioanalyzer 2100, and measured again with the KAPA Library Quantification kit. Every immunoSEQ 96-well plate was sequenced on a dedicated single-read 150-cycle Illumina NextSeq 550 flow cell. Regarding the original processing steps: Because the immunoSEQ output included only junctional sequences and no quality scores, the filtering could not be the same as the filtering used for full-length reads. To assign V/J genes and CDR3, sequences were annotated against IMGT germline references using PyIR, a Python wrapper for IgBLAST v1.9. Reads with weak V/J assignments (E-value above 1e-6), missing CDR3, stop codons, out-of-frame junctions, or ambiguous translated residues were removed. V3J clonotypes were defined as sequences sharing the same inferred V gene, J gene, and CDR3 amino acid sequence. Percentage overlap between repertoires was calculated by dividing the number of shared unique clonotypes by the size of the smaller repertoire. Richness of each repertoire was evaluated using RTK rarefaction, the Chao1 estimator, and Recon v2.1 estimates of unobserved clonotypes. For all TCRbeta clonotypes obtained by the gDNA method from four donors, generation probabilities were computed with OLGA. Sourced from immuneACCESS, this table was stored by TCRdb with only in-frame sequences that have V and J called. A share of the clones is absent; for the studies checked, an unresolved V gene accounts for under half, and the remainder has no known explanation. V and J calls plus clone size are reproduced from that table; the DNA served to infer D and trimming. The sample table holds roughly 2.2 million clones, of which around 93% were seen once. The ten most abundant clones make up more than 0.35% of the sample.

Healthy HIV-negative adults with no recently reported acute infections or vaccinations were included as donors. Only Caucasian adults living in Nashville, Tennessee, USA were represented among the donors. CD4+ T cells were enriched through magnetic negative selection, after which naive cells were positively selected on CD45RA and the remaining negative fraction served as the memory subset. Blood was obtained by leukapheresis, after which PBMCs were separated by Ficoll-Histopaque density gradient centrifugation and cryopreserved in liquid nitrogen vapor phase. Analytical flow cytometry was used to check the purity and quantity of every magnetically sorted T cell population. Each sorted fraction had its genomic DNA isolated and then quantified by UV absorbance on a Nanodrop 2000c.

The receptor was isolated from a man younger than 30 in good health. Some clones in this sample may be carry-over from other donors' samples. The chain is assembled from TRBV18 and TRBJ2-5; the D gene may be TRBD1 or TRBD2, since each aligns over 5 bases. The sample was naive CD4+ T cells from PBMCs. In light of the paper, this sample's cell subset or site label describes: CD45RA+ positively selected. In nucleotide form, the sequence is TGTGCCAGCTCACCCACCACGGGGCCAGAGACCCAGTACTTC. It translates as CASSPTTGPETQYF.